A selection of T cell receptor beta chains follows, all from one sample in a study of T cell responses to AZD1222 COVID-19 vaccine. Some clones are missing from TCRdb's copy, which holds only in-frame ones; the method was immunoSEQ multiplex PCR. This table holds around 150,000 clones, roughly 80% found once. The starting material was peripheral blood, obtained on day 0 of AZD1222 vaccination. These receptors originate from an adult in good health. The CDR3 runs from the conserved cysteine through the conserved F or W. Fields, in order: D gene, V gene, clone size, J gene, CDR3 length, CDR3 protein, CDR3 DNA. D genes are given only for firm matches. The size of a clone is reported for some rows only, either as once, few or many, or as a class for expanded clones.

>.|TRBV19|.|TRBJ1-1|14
CASRKGARNTEAFF
TGTGCCAGTAGGAAGGGTGCGAGGAACACTGAAGCTTTCTTT
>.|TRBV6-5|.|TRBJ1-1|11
CASRVQGEAFF
TGTGCCAGCAGGGTCCAGGGAGAAGCTTTCTTT
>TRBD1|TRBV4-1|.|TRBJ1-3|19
CASSQPGQVNSAGGNTIYF
TGCGCCAGCAGCCAACCCGGACAGGTTAATTCGGCGGGAGGAAACACCATATATTTT
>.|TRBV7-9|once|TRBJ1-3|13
CASGSDRGNTIYF
TGTGCCAGCGGATCGGATAGGGGAAACACCATATATTTT
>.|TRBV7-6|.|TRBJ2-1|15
CASSSSARSYNEQFF
TGTGCCAGCAGCTCCTCCGCCCGATCCTACAATGAGCAGTTCTTC
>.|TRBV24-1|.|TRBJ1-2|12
CATSDPVYGYTF
TGTGCCACCAGTGACCCCGTCTATGGCTACACCTTC
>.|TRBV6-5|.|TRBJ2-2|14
CASTLFRSTGELFF
TGTGCCAGCACATTATTCAGGAGTACCGGGGAGCTGTTTTTT
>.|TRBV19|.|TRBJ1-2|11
CASSTLNGYTF
TGTGCCAGTAGTACTCTTAATGGCTACACCTTC
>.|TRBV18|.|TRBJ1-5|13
CASSGQLNQPQHF
TGTGCCAGCTCTGGCCAGCTCAATCAGCCCCAGCATTTT
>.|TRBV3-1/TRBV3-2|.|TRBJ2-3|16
CASSQKYRAGTDTQYF
TGTGCCAGCAGTCAGAAATACAGGGCAGGGACAGATACGCAGTATTTT
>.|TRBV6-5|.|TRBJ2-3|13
CASNPGNTDTQYF
TGTGCCAGCAACCCGGGAAACACAGATACGCAGTATTTT
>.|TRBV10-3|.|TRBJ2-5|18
CAISESIAPGQLQETQYF
TGTGCCATCAGTGAGTCGATAGCTCCCGGACAGCTCCAAGAGACCCAGTACTTC
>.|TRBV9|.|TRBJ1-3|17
CASSVAFGEYSGNTIYF
TGTGCCAGCAGCGTAGCATTCGGGGAGTACTCTGGAAACACCATATATTTT